This T cell receptor beta chain was recorded in a study of shared clonotypes between healthy human individuals. Germline V gives CDR1 LNHDA, CDR2 SQIVND (reference sequence). Trimming shortened V by 3 bases and J by 5 bases, and 16 bases separated the two germline ends. This CDR3 has 15 residues. Profiling relied on immunoSEQ multiplex PCR, and the TCRdb table lists in-frame clones only, not all of them. The table has more than 450,000 clones, 79% seen once. The sample consisted of PBMCs. The receptor was isolated from a woman aged 40-49 years in good health. Some clones in this sample may be carry-over from other donors' samples. The rearrangement uses TRBV19 and TRBJ1-1; D is perhaps TRBD1 (6 bases). The CDR3 here is CASSIVGGRGTEAFF. CDR3 in DNA: TGTGCCAGTAGTATCGTTGGGGGGCGCGGGACTGAAGCTTTCTTT.